These T cell receptor beta chains were read from a single sample in a study of T cell responses to AZD1222 COVID-19 vaccine. Profiled with immunoSEQ multiplex PCR; TCRdb holds only in-frame clones, not every one. This sample yields approximately 200,000 clones, of which roughly 94% are seen a single time; over 1.5% belongs to the top ten. Source: peripheral blood, taken 28 days after the second dose of the MenACWY control vaccine. The receptors shown here come from an adult who received the MenACWY meningococcal vaccine as a control. Both conserved end residues are part of each CDR3. A D gene is named only where the DNA matches it firmly. The listing skips clone size in some rows; elsewhere it reads once, few, many or a size class.

clone_size j_call d_call v_call cdr3_nt cdr3_aa
. TRBJ1-1 . TRBV27 TGTGCCAGCGGTAGACAGCCGCTGGGTGGCACTGAAGCTTTCTTT CASGRQPLGGTEAFF
. TRBJ2-1 TRBD2 TRBV3-1/TRBV3-2 TGTGCCAGCAGCCAAGACACAGCGGGGTCCTACAATGAGCAGTTCTTC CASSQDTAGSYNEQFF
. TRBJ2-5 . TRBV6-6 TGTGCCAGCTCCCAGTCTGGGGGTCGGGAGACCCAGTACTTC CASSQSGGRETQYF
. TRBJ1-4 . TRBV5-5 TGTGCCAGCAGCCCGACAGGTTCTGAAAAACTGTTTTTT CASSPTGSEKLFF
once TRBJ2-5 . TRBV28 TGTGCCACCACACCCCCCAAGGACATCCAAGAGACCCAGTACTTC CATTPPKDIQETQYF
. TRBJ2-1 . TRBV6-5 TGTGCCAGCGGGAGCAATGAGCAGTTCTTC CASGSNEQFF
. TRBJ2-4 TRBD1 TRBV5-5 TGTGCCAGCAGCTTGCAGGACAGGGCGCTAGATCAGTACTTC CASSLQDRALDQYF
. TRBJ2-6 . TRBV21-1 TGTGCCAGCGGCGACGGAAGCTCTGGGGCCAACGTCCTGACTTTC CASGDGSSGANVLTF
. TRBJ1-4 TRBD1 TRBV24-1 TGTGCCACCAGGGGGACAGGGGATGAAAAACTGTTTTTT CATRGTGDEKLFF
. TRBJ2-7 . TRBV5-1 TGCGCCAGCAGCTTGCCTAACTCCTACGAGCAGTACTTC CASSLPNSYEQYF
. TRBJ1-5 . TRBV3-1/TRBV3-2 TGTGCCAGCAGCCAAGGGTCCGGGAGCAATCAGCCCCAGCATTTT CASSQGSGSNQPQHF
. TRBJ1-6 TRBD1 TRBV28 TGTGCCAGCAGTTACCATCAGGGGGATTCACCCCTCCACTTT CASSYHQGDSPLHF
. TRBJ2-7 TRBD1 TRBV3-1/TRBV3-2 TGTGCCAGCACGGGACAGGGTAAAAGGAGCGAGCAGTACTTC CASTGQGKRSEQYF
. TRBJ1-2 TRBD1 TRBV11-2 TGTGCCAGCAGCCAGACAGGGGGTTCTCTCGCTAACTATGGCTACACCTTC CASSQTGGSLANYGYTF
. TRBJ1-1 . TRBV29-1 TGCAGCGTCAGACCCCGGGCTGAAGCTTTCTTT CSVRPRAEAFF
. TRBJ2-7 TRBD2 TRBV2 TGTGCCAGCAGGCCGGGACTAGGAACCTACGAGCAGTACTTC CASRPGLGTYEQYF
. TRBJ1-2 . TRBV6-1 TGTGCCAGCAGTGAAATGGGGCTGGGACGAGGCTACACCTTC CASSEMGLGRGYTF
. TRBJ2-1 TRBD2 TRBV7-2 TGTGCCAGCAGCAAGCTTACGAGCGGGGGGTGGGATGAGCAGTTCTTC CASSKLTSGGWDEQFF
once TRBJ1-2 . TRBV11-2 TGTGCCAGCAGCCCGGGGACATCTGTTTGGGATGGCTACACCTTC CASSPGTSVWDGYTF
. TRBJ1-1 . TRBV5-1 TGCGCCAGCAGCACCGTCGGGGGGAACACTGAAGCTTTCTTT CASSTVGGNTEAFF
. TRBJ2-7 . TRBV12-3/TRBV12-4 TGTGCCAGCAACGCACAGGGCCTCGAGCAGTACTTC CASNAQGLEQYF
. TRBJ2-5 . TRBV5-4 TGTGCCAGCAGCTTAGACAGCTTTCAAGAGACCCAGTACTTC CASSLDSFQETQYF
. TRBJ2-3 TRBD1 TRBV6-5 TGTGCCAGCAGTTACTTACCCGGGACAGCCACAGATACGCAGTATTTT CASSYLPGTATDTQYF
. TRBJ2-7 TRBD1 TRBV7-9 TGTGCCAGCAGCTTAGTCCACACCGGGACAGGGGGGGCCTACGAGCAGTACTTC CASSLVHTGTGGAYEQYF
. TRBJ2-3 TRBD2 TRBV2 TGTGCCAGCAGCCAACTAGCGGGAGGTGATGCAGATACGCAGTATTTT CASSQLAGGDADTQYF
. TRBJ1-2 . TRBV5-1 TGCGCCAGCAGCTTGGGTCAACCAGCTAACTATGGCTACACCTTC CASSLGQPANYGYTF
once TRBJ1-2 TRBD1 TRBV6-5 TGTGCCAGCAGTTACCAAGGACAGGTGAACTATGGCTACACCTTC CASSYQGQVNYGYTF
. TRBJ2-7 TRBD2 TRBV5-4 TGTGCCAGCAGTTCCTGGACTAGCGGGAGCTCCTACGAGCAGTACTTC CASSSWTSGSSYEQYF
. TRBJ2-7 TRBD2 TRBV27 TGTGCCAGCAGTTTATCGCGGGAGTACTACGAGCAGTACTTC CASSLSREYYEQYF
. TRBJ1-1 . TRBV5-1 TGCGCCAGCAAAACGGAGGCAGGGGCCCTGAACACTGAAGCTTTCTTT CASKTEAGALNTEAFF
. TRBJ2-1 TRBD2 TRBV6-5 TGTGCCAGCAAGGCGGATAGCGGGACCAATGAGCAGTTCTTC CASKADSGTNEQFF
. TRBJ1-2 . TRBV5-4 TGTGCCAGCAGCAAAGGCTCCGGGACACTGGACTATGGCTACACCTTC CASSKGSGTLDYGYTF
. TRBJ2-1 . TRBV11-2 TGTGCCAGCAGCCCCTGGGGAGGAGACAATGAGCAGTTCTTC CASSPWGGDNEQFF
. TRBJ2-6 . TRBV4-2 TGTGCCAGCAGCCAGGAAGATGGGGCCAACGTCCTGACTTTC CASSQEDGANVLTF
. TRBJ1-2 . TRBV3-1/TRBV3-2 TGTGCCAGCAGCCAAGAGGGTACTGGCTACACCTTC CASSQEGTGYTF
. TRBJ1-1 . TRBV29-1 TGCAGCGTTGATGGGGGGGAGGCTGAAGCTTTCTTT CSVDGGEAEAFF
. TRBJ1-4 . TRBV7-2 TGTGCCAGCAGCCCACGCAACGGGGGAGGCGAAAAACTGTTTTTT CASSPRNGGGEKLFF
. TRBJ2-1 TRBD2 TRBV28 TGTGCCAGCAGTCCGGGACTAGCGGATTCCTACAATGAGCAGTTCTTC CASSPGLADSYNEQFF
. TRBJ1-6 . TRBV25-1 TGTGCCAGCAGTACCCAAGATAATTCACCCCTCCACTTT CASSTQDNSPLHF
. TRBJ1-1 . TRBV7-9 TGTGCCAGCAAACCCCTGAGACAACGAAACACTGAAGCTTTCTTT CASKPLRQRNTEAFF
once TRBJ1-3 . TRBV9 TGTGCCAGCAGCACCGACGGGAAAAACACCATATATTTT CASSTDGKNTIYF
. TRBJ2-7 . TRBV7-7 TGTGCCAGCAGCGCTTACGAGCAGTACTTC CASSAYEQYF
. TRBJ2-1 . TRBV7-2 TGTGCCAGCAGCTTATCTTTCGACGGGTCCTACAATGAGCAGTTCTTC CASSLSFDGSYNEQFF
once TRBJ2-1 . TRBV19 TGTGCCACCGGTGGAGGGGCCTACAATGAGCAGTTCTTC CATGGGAYNEQFF
. TRBJ2-1 . TRBV7-9 TGTGCCAGCAGCTTGTTCGAGGGGGGAACGTCCTACAATGAGCAGTTCTTC CASSLFEGGTSYNEQFF
. TRBJ2-7 TRBD2 TRBV6-5 TGTGCCAGCAGTCACTTAGCGGGGGGTCGATCCTACGAGCAGTACTTC CASSHLAGGRSYEQYF
. TRBJ1-6 TRBD1 TRBV5-6 TGTGCCAGCAGCTTACAGGGGCGAGATTCACCCCTCCACTTT CASSLQGRDSPLHF
. TRBJ2-7 . TRBV3-1/TRBV3-2 TGTGCCAGCAGCCAAGTCCCACCTCCGGGTTCCTACGAGCAGTACTTC CASSQVPPPGSYEQYF
. TRBJ2-1 TRBD2 TRBV28 TGTGCCAGCAGTTTGGTGACTAGCGGGTACAATGAGCAGTTCTTC CASSLVTSGYNEQFF
. TRBJ2-7 . TRBV5-1 TGCGCCAGCAGCTCGGAGACAGCCTACGAGCAGTACTTC CASSSETAYEQYF